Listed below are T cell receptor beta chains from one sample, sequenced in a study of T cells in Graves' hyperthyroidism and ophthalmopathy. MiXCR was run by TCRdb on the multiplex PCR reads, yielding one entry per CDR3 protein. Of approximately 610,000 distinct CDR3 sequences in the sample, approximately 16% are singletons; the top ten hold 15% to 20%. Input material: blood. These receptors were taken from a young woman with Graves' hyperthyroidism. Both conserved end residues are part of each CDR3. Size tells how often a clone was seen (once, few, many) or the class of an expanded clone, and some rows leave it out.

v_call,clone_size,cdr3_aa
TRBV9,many,CASSVESGRSYEQYF
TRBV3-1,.,CASSQEAALQETQYF
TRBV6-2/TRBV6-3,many,CASILRDRANTGELFF
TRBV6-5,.,CASSYASPRGGTGELFF
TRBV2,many,CASCRGPGNTIYF
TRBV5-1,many,CASSLDRRYEQYF
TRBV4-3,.,CASSRDRGYNQPQHF
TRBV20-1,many,CSAKQGVYEPQHF
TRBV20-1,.,CSALSSGGYEQYF
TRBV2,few,CASTEGGLNTEAFF
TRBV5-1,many,CASSLAGTVRVNTEAFF
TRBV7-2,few,CASNPRRGNTGELFF
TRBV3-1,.,CASSQGSGGHQPQHF
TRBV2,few,CASVRMTSGGGAQYF
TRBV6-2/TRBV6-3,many,CASRLAGGKETQYF
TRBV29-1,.,CSVSGRSYEQYF